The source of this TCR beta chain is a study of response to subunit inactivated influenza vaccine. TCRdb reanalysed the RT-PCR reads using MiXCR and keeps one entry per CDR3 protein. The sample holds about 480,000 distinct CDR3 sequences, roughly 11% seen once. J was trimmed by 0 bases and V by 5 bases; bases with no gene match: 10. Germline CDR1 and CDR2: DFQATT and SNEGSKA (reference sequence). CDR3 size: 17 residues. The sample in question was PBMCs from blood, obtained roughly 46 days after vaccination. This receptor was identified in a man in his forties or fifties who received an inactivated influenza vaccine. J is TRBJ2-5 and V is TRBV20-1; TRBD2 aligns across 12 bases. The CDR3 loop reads CSALGASGGEYQETQYF. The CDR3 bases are TGCAGTGCTCTAGGGGCTAGCGGGGGGGAGTACCAAGAGACCCAGTACTTC.